A selection of T cell receptor beta chains follows, all from one sample in a study of monozygotic twins with inflammatory bowel disease. Following a re-call of the 5' RACE reads, TCRdb has one entry per CDR3 protein and lacks DNA. The clone table shows about 160,000 distinct CDR3 sequences, with the ten largest holding around 6.8%. The sequenced material came from blood. The source of these receptors is a human donor with ulcerative colitis or Crohn's disease, or a healthy co-twin of an affected twin (not recorded which). The CDR3 runs from the conserved cysteine through the conserved F or W.

CDR3 protein,J gene,V gene,CDR3 length
CASSLGGGVAEAFF,TRBJ1-1,TRBV5-1,14
CASSQEWTVQETQYF,TRBJ2-5,TRBV3-1,15
CASSHGTGLGYTF,TRBJ1-2,TRBV14,13
CASSLQGNSPLHF,TRBJ1-6,TRBV7-2,13
CASSYSYFSGSYEQYF,TRBJ2-7,TRBV6-2/TRBV6-3,16
CASSLKPGDFNQPQHF,TRBJ1-5,TRBV7-2,16
CASSSDRANYGYTF,TRBJ1-2,TRBV5-5,14
CAAGTYRPGELFF,TRBJ2-2,TRBV7-2,13
CSALGLAGLYEQYF,TRBJ2-7,TRBV20-1,14
CASSVSRSGTQYF,TRBJ2-5,TRBV9,13
CASSLRVAGEQYF,TRBJ2-7,TRBV5-1,13
CASLQEGVYNEQFF,TRBJ2-1,TRBV28,14
CASSPGTGRSRDTQYF,TRBJ2-3,TRBV19,16
CSAPHTGVPGELFF,TRBJ2-2,TRBV20-1,14
CASSVGLGGTEAFF,TRBJ1-1,TRBV6-6,14
CASSSGTTSGSFYNEQFF,TRBJ2-1,TRBV11-1,18
CASSPAGLRGPQHF,TRBJ1-5,TRBV27,14
CASSRGDRGQEPQHF,TRBJ1-5,TRBV5-1,15
CASSQQEGLANEQFF,TRBJ2-1,TRBV3-1,15
CASKGLGNYGYTF,TRBJ1-2,TRBV12-3/TRBV12-4,13
CASTLGGRSTDTQYF,TRBJ2-3,TRBV5-1,15
CASNRGRGLSYNEQFF,TRBJ2-1,TRBV28,16